These 9 T cell receptor beta chains share one sample of origin, sequenced in a study of blood T cell repertoires in COVID-19. Method: immunoSEQ multiplex PCR; TCRdb's copy keeps in-frame clones and lacks some. Of around 67,000 clones in the sample, 65% to 90% were seen once. Sequenced material: peripheral blood. Receptors were obtained from a man older than 75 with active COVID-19.

The chain's CDR3 is CASSLGLGWQFF. The CDR3 DNA is TGCGCCAGCAGCTTGGGACTAGGGTGGCAGTTCTTC. The chain links TRBV5-1 to TRBJ2-1; maybe TRBD2 (6 bases). Trimming cost V 0 bases and J 12 bases, with 10 bases left between them. Germline CDR1 is SGHRS and CDR2 is YFSETQ. There are 12 residues in the CDR3.

The gene calls are TRBV5-6 and TRBJ2-7; D may be TRBD2 (6 bases). This CDR3 has 16 residues. The germline gives CDR1 SGHDT, CDR2 YYEEEE. V was pared by 4 bases and J by 0 bases, with 17 bases between. The CDR3 loop reads CASSLLTGLSSYEQYF. The CDR3 DNA reads TGTGCCAGCAGCCTACTTACGGGACTTAGCTCCTACGAGCAGTACTTC.

The chain employs TRBV7-2 and TRBJ1-5; 8 nucleotides line up with TRBD1. The CDR3 extends over 14 amino acids. V dropped 3 bases and J dropped 7; count of bases not matched to a gene: 5. Germline CDR1 reads SGHTA; CDR2 reads FQGNSA. CDR3 in amino acids: CASSFGQGDQPQHF. In DNA form, the CDR3 reads TGTGCCAGCAGCTTTGGACAGGGTGACCAGCCCCAGCATTTT.

The rearrangement uses TRBV4-1 and TRBJ2-3; 7 bases are a match to TRBD2. Germline V gene data show CDR1 as MGHRA and CDR2 as YSYEKL. V dropped 3 bases and J dropped 2; count of bases not matched to a gene: 2. The CDR3 spans 14 residues. The CDR3 bases are TGCGCCAGCAGCCATAGCGGGTCCACAGATACGCAGTATTTT. As protein: CASSHSGSTDTQYF.

This clone is a singleton in its sample. This rearrangement joins TRBV27 to TRBJ2-1; D not resolved. Germline V gene lookup returns CDR1 MNHEY and CDR2 SMNVEV (reference sequence). V was pared by 1 base and J by 0 bases, with 7 bases between. This CDR3 region has 15 residues. The CDR3 protein is CASSLYFSSYNEQFF. For the CDR3, the DNA is TGTGCCAGCAGTTTATATTTCTCCTCCTACAATGAGCAGTTCTTC.

CDR3 nucleotide sequence: TGTGCCAGCTCAATTTCTAGCGGAGCTTACAATGAGCAGTTCTTC. It translates to CASSISSGAYNEQFF. The chain couples TRBV18 to TRBJ2-1; TRBD2 matches at 7 bases. Per germline, CDR1 KGHSH and CDR2 LQKENI. This CDR3 region has 15 residues. Trimming at V came to 5 bases and at J to 4 bases, leaving 8 bases not matched to a gene.

V and J are TRBV27 and TRBJ1-5, with a weak D call TRBD1 (6 bases). The CDR3 length is 15 residues. V was trimmed by 2 bases and J by 5 bases, leaving 13 bases between them. Looked up from germline, CDR1 is MNHEY and CDR2 is SMNVEV (reference sequence). CDR3 nucleotides: TGTGCCAGCAGTTTAAGTGGCAGGGGATATCAGCCCCAGCATTTT. Translating it yields CASSLSGRGYQPQHF.

In DNA, the CDR3 is TGTGCCAGCAGCTTTGACTCTGCGAAGACCCAGTACTTC. Protein product: CASSFDSAKTQYF. This sequence joins TRBV7-2 and TRBJ2-5; D unresolved. With 3 bases removed from V and 6 bases from J, the gap between germline ends came to 11 bases. Per the germline V gene, CDR1 is SGHTA and CDR2 is FQGNSA. The CDR3 loop spans 13 amino acids.

The chain employs TRBV28 and TRBJ2-1; 12 positions match TRBD2. J gave up 0 bases and V 6 bases, and 3 bases lay outside the gene matches. This CDR3 has 16 amino acids. CDR1 is MDHEN and CDR2 is SYDVKM in the germline V gene. CDR3 residues: CASSQTSGSSYNEQFF. The CDR3 nucleotides read TGTGCCAGCAGCCAGACTAGCGGGAGCTCCTACAATGAGCAGTTCTTC.